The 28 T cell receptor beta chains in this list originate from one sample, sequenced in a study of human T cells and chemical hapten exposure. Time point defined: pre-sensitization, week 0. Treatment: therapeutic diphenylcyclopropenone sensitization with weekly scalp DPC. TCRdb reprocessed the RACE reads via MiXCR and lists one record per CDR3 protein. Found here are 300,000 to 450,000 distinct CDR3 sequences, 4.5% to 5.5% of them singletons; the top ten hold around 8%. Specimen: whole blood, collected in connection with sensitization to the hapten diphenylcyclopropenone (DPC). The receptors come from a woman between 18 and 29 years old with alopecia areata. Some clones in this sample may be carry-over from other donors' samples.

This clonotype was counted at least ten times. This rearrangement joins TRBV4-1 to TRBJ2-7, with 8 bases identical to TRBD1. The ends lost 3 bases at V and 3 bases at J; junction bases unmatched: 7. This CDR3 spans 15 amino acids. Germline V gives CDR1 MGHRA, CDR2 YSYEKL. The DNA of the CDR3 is TGCGCCAGCAGCCACGATGGACAGGGCGACTACGAGCAGTACTTC. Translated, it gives CASSHDGQGDYEQYF.

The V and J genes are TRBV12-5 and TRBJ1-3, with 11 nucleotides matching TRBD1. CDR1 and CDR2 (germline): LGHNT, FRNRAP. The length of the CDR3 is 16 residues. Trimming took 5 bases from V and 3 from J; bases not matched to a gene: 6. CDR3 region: CASGLGQGASGNTIYF. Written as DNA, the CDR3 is TGTGCTAGTGGTCTAGGACAGGGGGCAAGTGGAAACACCATATATTTT. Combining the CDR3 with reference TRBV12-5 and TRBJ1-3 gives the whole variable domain DARVTQTPRHKVTEMGQEVTMRCQPILGHNTVFWYRQTMMQGLELLAYFRNRAPLDDSGMPKDRFSAEMPDATLATLKIQPSEPRDSAVYFCASGLGQGASGNTIYFGEGSWLTVV.

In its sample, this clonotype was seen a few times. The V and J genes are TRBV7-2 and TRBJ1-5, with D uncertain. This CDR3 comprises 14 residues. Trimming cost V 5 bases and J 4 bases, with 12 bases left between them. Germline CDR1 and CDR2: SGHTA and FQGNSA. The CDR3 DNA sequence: TGTGCCAGCAGCCCCTGGTCAGAAAATCAGCCCCAGCATTTT. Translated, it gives CASSPWSENQPQHF.

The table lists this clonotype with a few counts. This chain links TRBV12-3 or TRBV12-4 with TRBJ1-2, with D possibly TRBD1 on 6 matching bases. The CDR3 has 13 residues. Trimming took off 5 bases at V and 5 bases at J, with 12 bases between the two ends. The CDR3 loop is CASSTGTPYGYTF. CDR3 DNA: TGTGCCAGCAGTACCGGGACACCTTATGGCTACACCTTC.

The CDR3 sequence is CASSWGARYTQYF. The DNA of the CDR3 is TGTGCCAGCAGCTGGGGGGCTAGGTATACGCAGTATTTT. The rearrangement links TRBV7-2 to TRBJ2-3, with D perhaps being TRBD1 or TRBD2 (6 bases each). CDR1 is SGHTA, CDR2 FQGNSA, per germline. The CDR3 is 13 amino acids. V was pared by 4 bases and J by 7 bases, with 12 bases between.

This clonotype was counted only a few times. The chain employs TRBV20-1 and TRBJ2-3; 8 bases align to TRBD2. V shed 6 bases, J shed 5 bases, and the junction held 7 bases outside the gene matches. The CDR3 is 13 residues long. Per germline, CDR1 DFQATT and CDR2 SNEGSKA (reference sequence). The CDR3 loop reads CSANGGGQDTQYF. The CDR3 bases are TGCAGTGCCAACGGGGGGGGCCAAGATACGCAGTATTTT.

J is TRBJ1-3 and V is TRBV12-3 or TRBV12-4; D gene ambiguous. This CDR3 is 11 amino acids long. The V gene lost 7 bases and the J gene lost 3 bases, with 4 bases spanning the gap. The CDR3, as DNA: TGTGCCAGCACCCATGGAAACACCATATATTTT. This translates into CASTHGNTIYF.

CDR3 amino acids: CAISVGLAGLGGETQYF. DNA for the CDR3: TGTGCCATCAGTGTCGGGCTAGCGGGGCTCGGTGGAGAGACCCAGTACTTC. The J gene is TRBJ2-5, the V gene TRBV10-3; 9 bases fit TRBD2. J was trimmed by 4 bases and V by 4 bases; bases with no gene match: 13. In germline, CDR1 is ENHRY, CDR2 SYGVKD. The CDR3 sequence is 17 residues long.

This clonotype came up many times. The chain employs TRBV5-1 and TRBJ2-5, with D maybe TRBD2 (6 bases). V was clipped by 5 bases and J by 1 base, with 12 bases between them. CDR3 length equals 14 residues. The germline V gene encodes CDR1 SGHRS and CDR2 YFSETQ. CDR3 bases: TGCGCCAGCAGAGCATGGGGACTCCAAGAGACCCAGTACTTC. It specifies CASRAWGLQETQYF.

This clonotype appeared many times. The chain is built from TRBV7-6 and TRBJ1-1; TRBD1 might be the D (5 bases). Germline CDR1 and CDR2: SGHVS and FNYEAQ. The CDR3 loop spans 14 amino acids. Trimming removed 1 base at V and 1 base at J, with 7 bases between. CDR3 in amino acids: CASSLGGRNTEAFF. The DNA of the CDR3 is TGTGCCAGCAGCTTAGGGGGGAGGAACACTGAAGCTTTCTTT.

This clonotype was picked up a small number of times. This CDR3 reads CASSSPHDRANEKLFF. CDR3 DNA: TGTGCCAGCAGCTCCCCCCACGACAGGGCTAATGAAAAACTGTTTTTT. The chain combines TRBV7-3 with TRBJ1-4; 7 positions agree with TRBD1. V gave up 4 bases and J gave up 3 bases; unmatched junction bases: 8. There are 16 residues in the CDR3. The V gene's germline CDR1 is SGHTA and CDR2 FQGTGA.

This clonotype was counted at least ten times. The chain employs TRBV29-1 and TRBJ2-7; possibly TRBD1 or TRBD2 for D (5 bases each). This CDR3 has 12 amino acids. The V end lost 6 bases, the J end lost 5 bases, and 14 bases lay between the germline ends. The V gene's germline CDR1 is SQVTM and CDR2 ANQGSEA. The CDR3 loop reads CSVDRGPDEQYF. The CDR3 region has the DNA TGCAGCGTCGACCGGGGCCCTGACGAGCAGTACTTC.

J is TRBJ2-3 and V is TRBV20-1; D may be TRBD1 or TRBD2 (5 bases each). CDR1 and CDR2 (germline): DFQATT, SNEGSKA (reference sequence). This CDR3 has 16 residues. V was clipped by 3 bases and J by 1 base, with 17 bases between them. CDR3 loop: CSARSSGQWGTDTQYF. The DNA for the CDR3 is TGCAGTGCTAGGTCCTCGGGGCAGTGGGGCACAGATACGCAGTATTTT.

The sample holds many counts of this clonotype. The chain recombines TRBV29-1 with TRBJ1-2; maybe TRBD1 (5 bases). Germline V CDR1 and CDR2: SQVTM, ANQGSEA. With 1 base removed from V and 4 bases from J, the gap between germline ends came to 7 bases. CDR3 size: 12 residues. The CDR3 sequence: CSVEAGTYGYTF. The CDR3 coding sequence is TGCAGCGTTGAAGCCGGGACCTATGGCTACACCTTC. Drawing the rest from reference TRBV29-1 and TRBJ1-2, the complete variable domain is SAVISQKPSRDICQRGTSLTIQCQVDSQVTMMFWYRQQPGQSLTLIATANQGSEATYESGFVIDKFPISRPNLTFSTLTVSNMSPEDSSIYLCSVEAGTYGYTFGSGTRLTVV.

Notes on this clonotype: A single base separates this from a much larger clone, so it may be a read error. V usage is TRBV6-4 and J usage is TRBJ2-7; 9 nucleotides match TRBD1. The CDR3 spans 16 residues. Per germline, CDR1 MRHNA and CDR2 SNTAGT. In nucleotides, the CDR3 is TGTGCCAGCAGCCTCTCCGGGACAGGGAACTCCTACGAGCATTACTTC. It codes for CASSLSGTGNSYEHYF.

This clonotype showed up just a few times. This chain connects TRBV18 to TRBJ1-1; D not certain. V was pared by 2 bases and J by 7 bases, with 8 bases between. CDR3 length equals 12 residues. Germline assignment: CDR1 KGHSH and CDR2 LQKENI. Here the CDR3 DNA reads TGTGCCAGCTCACCAGGGATTGGTGAAGCTTTCTTT. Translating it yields CASSPGIGEAFF.

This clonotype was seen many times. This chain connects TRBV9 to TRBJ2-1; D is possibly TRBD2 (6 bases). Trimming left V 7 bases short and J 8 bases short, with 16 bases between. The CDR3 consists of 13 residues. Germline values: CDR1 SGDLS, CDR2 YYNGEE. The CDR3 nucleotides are TGTGCCAGCGGAGGGTGGGGAAGGGATGAGCAGTTCTTC. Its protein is CASGGWGRDEQFF. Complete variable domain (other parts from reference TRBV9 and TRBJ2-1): DSGVTQTPKHLITATGQRVTLRCSPRSGDLSVYWYQQSLDQGLQFLIQYYNGEERAKGNILERFSAQQFPDLHSELNLSSLELGDSALYFCASGGWGRDEQFFGPGTRLTVL.

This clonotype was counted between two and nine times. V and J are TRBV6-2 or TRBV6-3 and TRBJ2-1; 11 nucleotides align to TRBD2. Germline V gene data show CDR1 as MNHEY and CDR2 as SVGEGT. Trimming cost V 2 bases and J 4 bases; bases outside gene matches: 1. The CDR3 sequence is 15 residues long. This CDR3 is CASSYPSGGYNEQFF. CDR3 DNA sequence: TGTGCCAGCAGTTACCCTAGCGGGGGGTACAATGAGCAGTTCTTC.

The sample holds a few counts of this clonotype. Written as DNA, the CDR3 is TGTGCCAGCAGCATTCAGCGGGGGGGCCGGGGAGATACGCAGTATTTT. Translation: CASSIQRGGRGDTQYF. The chain couples TRBV5-8 to TRBJ2-3; 10 bases agree with TRBD2. V lost 4 bases and J lost 5; bases outside the gene matches: 10. The CDR3 extends over 16 amino acids. Germline V CDR1 and CDR2: SGHTS, YDEGEE.

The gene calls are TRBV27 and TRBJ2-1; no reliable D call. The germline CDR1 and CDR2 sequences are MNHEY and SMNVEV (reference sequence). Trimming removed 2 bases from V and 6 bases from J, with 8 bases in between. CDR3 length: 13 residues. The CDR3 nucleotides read TGTGCCAGCAGTTTAACAGTGGCCAATGAGCAGTTCTTC. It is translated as CASSLTVANEQFF.

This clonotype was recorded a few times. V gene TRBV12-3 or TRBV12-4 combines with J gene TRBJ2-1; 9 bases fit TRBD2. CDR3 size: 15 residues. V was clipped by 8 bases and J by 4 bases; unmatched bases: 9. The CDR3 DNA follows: TGTGCCAGCGGGAAATCTAGCGGGAATTACAATGAGCAGTTCTTC. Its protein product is CASGKSSGNYNEQFF.

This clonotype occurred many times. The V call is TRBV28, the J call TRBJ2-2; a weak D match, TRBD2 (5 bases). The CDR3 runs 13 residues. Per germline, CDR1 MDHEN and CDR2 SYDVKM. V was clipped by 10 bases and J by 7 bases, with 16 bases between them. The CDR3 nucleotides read TGTGCCATTCCCGCTCCCGGAGGCGGGGAGCTGTTTTTT. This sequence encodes CAIPAPGGGELFF.

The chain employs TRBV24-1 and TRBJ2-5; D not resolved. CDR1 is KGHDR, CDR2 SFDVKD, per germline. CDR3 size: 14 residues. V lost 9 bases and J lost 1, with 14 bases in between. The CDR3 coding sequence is TGTGCCACCGCATCGGCGGCTAGCCAAGAGACCCAGTACTTC. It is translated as CATASAASQETQYF.

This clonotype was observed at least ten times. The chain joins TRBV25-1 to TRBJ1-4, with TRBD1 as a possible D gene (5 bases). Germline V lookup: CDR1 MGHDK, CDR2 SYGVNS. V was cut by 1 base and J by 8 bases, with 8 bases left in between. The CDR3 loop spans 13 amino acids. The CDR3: CASSESTAEKLFF. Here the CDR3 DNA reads TGTGCCAGCAGTGAATCGACAGCGGAAAAACTGTTTTTT.

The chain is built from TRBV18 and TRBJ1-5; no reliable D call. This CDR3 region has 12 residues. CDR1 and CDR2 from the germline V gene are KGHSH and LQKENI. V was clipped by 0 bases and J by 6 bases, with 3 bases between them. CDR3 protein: CASSPPSQPQHF. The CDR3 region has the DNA TGTGCCAGCTCACCACCGTCTCAGCCCCAGCATTTT. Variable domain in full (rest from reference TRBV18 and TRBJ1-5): NAGVMQNPRHLVRRRGQEARLRCSPMKGHSHVYWYRQLPEEGLKFMVYLQKENIIDESGMPKERFSAEFPKEGPSILRIQQVVRGDSAAYFCASSPPSQPQHFGDGTRLSIL.

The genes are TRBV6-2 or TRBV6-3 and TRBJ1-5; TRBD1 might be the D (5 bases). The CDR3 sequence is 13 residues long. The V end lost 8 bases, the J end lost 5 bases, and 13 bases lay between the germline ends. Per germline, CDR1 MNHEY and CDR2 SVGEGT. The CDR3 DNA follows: TGTGCCAGCCATTTCAGGGCCGATCAGCCCCAGCATTTT. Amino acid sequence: CASHFRADQPQHF.

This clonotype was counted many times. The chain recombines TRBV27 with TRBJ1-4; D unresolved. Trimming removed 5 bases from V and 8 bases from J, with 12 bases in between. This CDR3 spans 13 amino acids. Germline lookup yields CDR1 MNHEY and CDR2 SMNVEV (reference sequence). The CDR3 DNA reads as TGTGCCAGCAGTCTGGGAGTCCGGGAAAAACTGTTTTTT. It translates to CASSLGVREKLFF.

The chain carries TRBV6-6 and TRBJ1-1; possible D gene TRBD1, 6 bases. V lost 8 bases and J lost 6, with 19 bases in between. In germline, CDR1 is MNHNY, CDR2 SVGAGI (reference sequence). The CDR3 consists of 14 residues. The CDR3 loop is CASGPGVRRAEAFF. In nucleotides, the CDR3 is TGTGCCAGCGGGCCAGGGGTTCGTAGGGCTGAAGCTTTCTTT.